These 12 T cell receptor beta chains share one sample of origin, sequenced in a study of beta chain features in type 1 diabetes. Study-wide findings and caveats: Shortening that was moderate but significant affected the TCRB CDR3s of Type 1 diabetes patients in all four CD4+ subsets.

No antigens are known for them. All of the isolated RNA was reverse transcribed, so expressed TCRB transcripts were sequenced. Here immunoSEQ multiplex PCR was the method, and the copy in TCRdb shows in-frame clones only, minus some. The sample shows 130,000 or so clones, 7% to 10% of them seen only once. The source material was central memory CD4+ T cells from blood. The receptors come from a man aged 25 to 40 with type 1 diabetes.

The J gene is TRBJ1-5, the V gene TRBV19; D is unclear. CDR1 is LNHDA and CDR2 is SQIVND in the germline V gene (reference sequence). The V and J ends lost 6 bases and 2 bases respectively, with 14 bases between them. This CDR3 is 15 amino acids long. The CDR3 is CASSRGRGGNQPQHF. DNA of the CDR3: TGTGCCAGTAGCAGAGGACGGGGAGGCAATCAGCCCCAGCATTTT.

The V gene is TRBV6-5, the J gene TRBJ2-5, with TRBD1 matching over 7 bases. The germline CDR1 and CDR2 sequences are MNHEY and SVGAGI. This CDR3 has 14 amino acids. The junction had 11 bases not matched to a gene; V was cut back by 6 bases and J by 7 bases. The DNA of the CDR3 is TGTGCCAGCAGCGCCACCGACAGGGTTGGGACCCAGTACTTC. Translating it yields CASSATDRVGTQYF.

This clone has only one observation. This rearrangement joins TRBV11-3 to TRBJ2-3; tentative D call: TRBD1 (6 bases). This CDR3 is built from 15 residues. With 3 bases removed from V and 1 base from J, the gap between germline ends came to 11 bases. From germline, CDR1 is SGHNT and CDR2 YENEEA. DNA of the CDR3: TGTGCCAGCAGCTTTACAGGGATAGGCACAGATACGCAGTATTTT. This codes for CASSFTGIGTDTQYF.

The sample holds a few counts of this clone. The rearrangement joins TRBV19 to TRBJ2-1; 12 nucleotides line up with TRBD2. The length of the CDR3 is 17 residues. Trimming at V came to 7 bases and at J to 1 base, leaving 8 bases not matched to a gene. Germline CDR1 reads LNHDA; CDR2 reads SQIVND (reference sequence). The CDR3 nucleotides are TGTGCCAGTACGCCCCGGACTAGCGGGAAGTCCTACAATGAGCAGTTCTTC. Translating gives CASTPRTSGKSYNEQFF.

CDR3 DNA: TGTGCCAGCAGTAGTCAGGGGATCGGTGAGCAGTTCTTC. It specifies CASSSQGIGEQFF. The V call is TRBV25-1, the J call TRBJ2-1; D is possibly TRBD1 (6 bases). Germline V gene sequence: CDR1 MGHDK, CDR2 SYGVNS. This CDR3 is built from 13 residues. V lost 5 bases and J lost 9, with 14 bases in between.

There are a few counts of this clone. J is TRBJ1-5 and V is TRBV6-5; D ambiguous. This CDR3 has 15 residues. CDR1 is MNHEY and CDR2 is SVGAGI in the germline V gene. V dropped 6 bases and J dropped 2 bases, with 14 bases sitting between them. The CDR3 is CASSKGSGGNQPQHF. Written as DNA, the CDR3 is TGTGCCAGCAGCAAAGGATCCGGAGGCAATCAGCCCCAGCATTTT.

This clone appeared many times. This chain uses TRBV28 with TRBJ2-7, with D possibly matching TRBD1 (6 bases). Germline values: CDR1 MDHEN, CDR2 SYDVKM. This CDR3 is built from 11 residues. Trimming took off 7 bases at V and 4 bases at J, with 8 bases between the two ends. The CDR3 DNA reads as TGTGCCAGCACCCAGGGGTACGAGCAGTACTTC. It encodes CASTQGYEQYF.

This clone was counted at least ten times. The chain has TRBV21-1 and TRBJ1-2; TRBD1, the table's D call, lacks a check against the DNA. TRBV21-1 is designated a pseudogene. The CDR3 has 13 amino acids. The CDR3 nucleotides are TGTGCCAGCAGGGAAGGGGTTGTCTATGGCTACACCTTC. Its protein is CASREGVVYGYTF.

The chain combines TRBV29-1 with TRBJ2-5, with a weak D call TRBD1 (6 bases). The germline gives CDR1 SQVTM, CDR2 ANQGSEA. Trimming removed 5 bases at V and 5 bases at J, with 9 bases between. This CDR3 is 11 amino acids long. Here the CDR3 DNA reads TGCAGCGTTACAGGGTTGGAGACCCAGTACTTC. Amino acid sequence: CSVTGLETQYF.

This clone came up a few times. The chain combines TRBV11-3 with TRBJ2-5; 16 bases fit TRBD2. The V segment lost 4 bases and the J segment 4 bases; nucleotides outside the gene matches: 6. The CDR3 is made up of 17 amino acids. CDR1 and CDR2 from the germline V gene are SGHNT and YENEEA. Here the CDR3 reads CASSSGTSGGALETQYF. CDR3 in DNA: TGTGCCAGCAGCTCCGGGACTAGCGGGGGGGCGCTAGAGACCCAGTACTTC.

The chain recombines TRBV11-2 with TRBJ1-3; D might be TRBD1 (6 bases). Per the germline V gene, CDR1 is SGHAT and CDR2 is FQNNGV. The CDR3 extends over 15 amino acids. V lost 0 bases and J lost 4, with 10 bases in between. CDR3 in amino acids: CASSLDSGQGNTIYF. For the CDR3, the DNA is TGTGCCAGCAGCTTAGACTCCGGACAGGGAAACACCATATATTTT.

Of note for this clone: The same CDR3 also results from other DNA sequences found in this sample. The chain employs TRBV7-2 and TRBJ2-7, with 8 bases aligning to TRBD1. The germline CDR1 and CDR2 sequences are SGHTA and FQGNSA. The CDR3 is 15 residues long. Trimming took 5 bases from V and 3 from J; bases not matched to a gene: 9. For the CDR3, the DNA is TGTGCCAGCAGCCCTAGTTTCGGACAGGGCTACGAGCAGTACTTC. The encoded protein is CASSPSFGQGYEQYF.